These T cell receptor beta chains were read from a single sample in a study of cytomegalovirus exposure and HLA in healthy donors. Profiled with immunoSEQ multiplex PCR; TCRdb holds only in-frame clones, not every one. This table has tens of thousands of clones, around 70% appearing once. What was sequenced was PBMCs. These receptors originate from a woman aged 45-65 years in good health and CMV-seronegative. Both conserved end residues are trimmed from each CDR3. D genes are given only for firm matches.

CDR3 protein: ASSQDGAGTNTGELF
V gene: TRBV4-3
J gene: TRBJ2-2
D gene: -

CDR3 protein: ASSSQGNGDTQY
V gene: TRBV5-1
J gene: TRBJ2-3
D gene: -

CDR3 protein: AWSGGLAGVGSYEQY
V gene: TRBV30
J gene: TRBJ2-7
D gene: TRBD2

CDR3 protein: ATSSPVTEAF
V gene: TRBV28
J gene: TRBJ1-1
D gene: -

CDR3 protein: AISESSPTGNEQF
V gene: TRBV10-3
J gene: TRBJ2-1
D gene: -

CDR3 protein: ASSQDIGNTGELF
V gene: TRBV4-2
J gene: TRBJ2-2
D gene: -

CDR3 protein: ASSSLGAGGVNTEAF
V gene: TRBV4-2
J gene: TRBJ1-1
D gene: -

CDR3 protein: SVASSGGSTDTQY
V gene: TRBV29-1
J gene: TRBJ2-3
D gene: TRBD2

CDR3 protein: ASSTTRSGPSTDTQY
V gene: TRBV28
J gene: TRBJ2-3
D gene: TRBD2

CDR3 protein: ASSQLIESYGYT
V gene: TRBV4-3
J gene: TRBJ1-2
D gene: -

CDR3 protein: ASSLDRAGNTIY
V gene: TRBV5-1
J gene: TRBJ1-3
D gene: -

CDR3 protein: ASSATALAGGRGAEQF
V gene: TRBV5-4
J gene: TRBJ2-1
D gene: TRBD2

CDR3 protein: ASSSNTGLRETQY
V gene: TRBV28
J gene: TRBJ2-5
D gene: -

CDR3 protein: ASSPRLATDEQF
V gene: TRBV7-2
J gene: TRBJ2-1
D gene: TRBD2

CDR3 protein: ASSRRTGATDTQY
V gene: TRBV7-3
J gene: TRBJ2-3
D gene: TRBD1

CDR3 protein: ASRIAGVRNTQY
V gene: TRBV6-1
J gene: TRBJ2-3
D gene: TRBD2

CDR3 protein: ASYNTGELF
V gene: TRBV27
J gene: TRBJ2-2
D gene: -

CDR3 protein: ASSYSGSGKTDTQY
V gene: TRBV5-1
J gene: TRBJ2-3
D gene: TRBD2

CDR3 protein: ASSMVGEGRGTDTQY
V gene: TRBV19
J gene: TRBJ2-3
D gene: TRBD2

CDR3 protein: ASSREQSGNTIY
V gene: TRBV5-1
J gene: TRBJ1-3
D gene: -

CDR3 protein: ASSLTRTSGLYNEQF
V gene: TRBV28
J gene: TRBJ2-1
D gene: TRBD2

CDR3 protein: ASSIQEDTEAF
V gene: TRBV5-4
J gene: TRBJ1-1
D gene: -